This T cell receptor beta chain came from a study of patients with pleural tuberculosis (dated by TCRdb to the mid-2010s). There are 14 amino acids in the CDR3, from cysteine to phenylalanine inclusive. The only DNA kept is the CDR3, 42 bases in frame from the first base. Per the germline V gene (reference sequence), LNHDA is the CDR1 and SQIVND is the CDR2. V drops 5 bases and J drops 0 bases, leaving 11 bases in between. The run used an Illumina Genome Analyzer IIx. TCRdb's own reprocessing of the public reads used fastp at Q25 and MiXCR and kept productive beta chains. Duplicate CDR3 protein sequences are folded into a single record with the most common DNA and genes. In all, the sample holds 29,000 or so distinct CDR3 sequences, and 15% to 20% of those were seen once. The ten biggest clones cover about 3.5% of the sample. At least ten counts were recorded for this clonotype. Which antigen it targets is not known. Nothing much larger sits one base from this clone, and base qualities are not available.

The receptor's source is a human donor with pleural tuberculosis. Sequences were obtained from peripheral blood. The rearranged chain carries TRBV19 and TRBJ2-7, with the D gene not clear enough to name. Here is the DNA: TGTGCCAGTAGTCCCCAGGCCAACTCCTACGAGCAGTACTTC. Translated, it reads CASSPQANSYEQYF.